This TCR beta chain was sequenced in a study of blood T cell repertoires in COVID-19. About the study: COVID-19 samples collected from the United States, Italy and Spain covered acute and convalescent phases. The cDNA or gDNA used as material had been derived from T cells, B-cell-depleted T cells, or PBMCs.

The trim removed 1 base at V and 0 bases at J, leaving 0 bases unmatched. The germline V gene encodes CDR1 KGHSH and CDR2 LQKENI. The CDR3 length is 15 residues. Per the study methods: The assay estimated nucleated cells by amplifying reference gene primers. Libraries were prepared by immunoSEQ multiplex PCR; TCRdb keeps only in-frame clonotypes and omits some of them. For V, J and clone size, that table is used; D and trimming come from the DNA. Here the sample spans some 180,000 clones, approximately 84% being singletons. Sequenced material: peripheral blood. The V call is TRBV18, the J call TRBJ2-1, with TRBD1 matching over 7 bases. This TCR was recovered from a man aged 65 to 79 with active or convalescent COVID-19. Here the CDR3 DNA reads TGTGCCAGCTCACCACGGGACAGCTCCTACAATGAGCAGTTCTTC. Its protein is CASSPRDSSYNEQFF.